This TCR beta chain was observed in a study of cytomegalovirus exposure and HLA in healthy donors. The PCR employed 60 Vbeta primers together with 13 Jbeta primers. Libraries were prepared by immunoSEQ multiplex PCR; TCRdb keeps only in-frame clonotypes and omits some of them. Of 150,000 to 200,000 clones in the sample, around three quarters were seen once. Study-wide results and limits: Segments of the TCR beta V type were, in most cases, productive about 87% or about 30% of the time in an earlier analysis. An observed cluster of highly shared sequence variants was recorded as a likely sequencing artifact. In a later analysis, HLA-associated TCR beta chains were more clonally expanded than equally common others.

Turning to this clone: No antigen is known for it.

Germline CDR1 LNHNV, CDR2 YYDKDF (reference sequence). The CDR3 covers 14 residues. Deletions cut 1 base from V and 2 bases from J, with 6 bases between. The receptor comes from a man younger than 45 in good health and CMV-seronegative. Source material: PBMCs. The chain carries TRBV15 and TRBJ1-5; TRBD1 might be the D (6 bases). The CDR3 DNA reads as TGTGCCACCAGCAGAGGACAGGGCAATCAGCCCCAGCATTTT. The encoded protein is CATSRGQGNQPQHF. Based on the CDR3 plus reference TRBV15 and TRBJ1-5, the full variable domain is DAMVIQNPRYQVTQFGKPVTLSCSQTLNHNVMYWYQQKSSQAPKLLFHYYDKDFNNEADTPDNFQSRRPNTSFCFLDIRSPGLGDTAMYLCATSRGQGNQPQHFGDGTRLSIL.